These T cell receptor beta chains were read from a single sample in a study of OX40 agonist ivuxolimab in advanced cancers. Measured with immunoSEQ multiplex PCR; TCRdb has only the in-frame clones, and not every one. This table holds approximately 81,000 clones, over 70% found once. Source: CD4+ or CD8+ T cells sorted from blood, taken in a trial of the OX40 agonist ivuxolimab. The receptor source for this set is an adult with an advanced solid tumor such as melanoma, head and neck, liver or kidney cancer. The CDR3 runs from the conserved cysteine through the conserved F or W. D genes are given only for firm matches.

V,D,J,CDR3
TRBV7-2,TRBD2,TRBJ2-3,CASSGRTSGFATDTQYF
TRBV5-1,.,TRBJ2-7,CASSLGDVDSTYEQYF
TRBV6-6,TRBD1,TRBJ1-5,CASSQTTGSSQPQHF
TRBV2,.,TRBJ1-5,CASSELKEQPQHF
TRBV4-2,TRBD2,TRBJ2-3,CASSPGLAGGPGDTQYF
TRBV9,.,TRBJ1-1,CASSVEGGQAFF
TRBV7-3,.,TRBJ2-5,CASSLGLANGETQYF
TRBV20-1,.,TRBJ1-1,CSASGRPEAFF
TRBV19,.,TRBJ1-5,CASSMSTSQPQHF
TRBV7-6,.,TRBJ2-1,CASSKGGGLENEQFF
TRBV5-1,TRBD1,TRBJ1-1,CASSRQGGNTEAFF
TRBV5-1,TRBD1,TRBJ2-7,CASSSDRGRVDEQYF
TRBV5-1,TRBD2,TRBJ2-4,CASSLGGLAGSKNIQYF
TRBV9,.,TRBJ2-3,CASSVAIADTQYF
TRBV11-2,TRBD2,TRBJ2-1,CASSLASGGNYNEQFF
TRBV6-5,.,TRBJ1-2,CASRLDTMYGYTF
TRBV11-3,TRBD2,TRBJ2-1,CASSPTSASSYNEQFF
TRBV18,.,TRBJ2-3,CASSPGKGPDTQYF
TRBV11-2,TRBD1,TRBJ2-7,CASSRTGGKDEQYF
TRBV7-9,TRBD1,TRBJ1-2,CASSAQGDYGYTF
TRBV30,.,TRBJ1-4,CAWERGGPATNEKLFF
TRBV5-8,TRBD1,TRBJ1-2,CASSWDRRGYTF
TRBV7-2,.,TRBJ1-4,CASSSRIWATNEKLFF
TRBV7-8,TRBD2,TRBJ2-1,CASSPDSGTKRNEQFF
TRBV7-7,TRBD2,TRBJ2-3,CASSRSGGDTDTQYF
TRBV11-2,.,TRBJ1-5,CASRGQGQPQHF
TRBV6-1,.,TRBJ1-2,CASSETGTSNYGYTF
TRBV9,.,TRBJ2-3,CASSVSYTDTQYF
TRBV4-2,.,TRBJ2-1,CASSQGTLTSYNEQFF
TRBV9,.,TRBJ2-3,CASSPTVGAGTDTQYF
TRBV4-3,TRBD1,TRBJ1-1,CASSQALGTVNTEAFF
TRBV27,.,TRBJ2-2,CASTFGGSLSNTGELFF
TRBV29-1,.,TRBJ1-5,CSVDCATGIVQPQHF
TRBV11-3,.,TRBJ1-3,CASTWGDWGSGNTIYF
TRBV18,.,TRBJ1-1,CASSRDNTDSEAFF
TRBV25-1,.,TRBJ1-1,CASSRGGWTEAFF
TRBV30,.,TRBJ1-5,CAWSDAYSNQPQHF
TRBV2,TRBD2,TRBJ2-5,CASSERRGGETQYF
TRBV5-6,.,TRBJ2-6,CASSLKGPGANVLTF